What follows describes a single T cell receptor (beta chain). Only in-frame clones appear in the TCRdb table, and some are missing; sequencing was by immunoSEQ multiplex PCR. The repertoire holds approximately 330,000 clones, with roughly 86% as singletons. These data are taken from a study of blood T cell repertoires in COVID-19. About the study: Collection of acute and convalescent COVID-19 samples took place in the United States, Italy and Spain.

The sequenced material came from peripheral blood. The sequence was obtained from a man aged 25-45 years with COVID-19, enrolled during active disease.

DNA of the CDR3: TGTGCCAGCAGCTCCGGGTGGACAGGCGACAATGAGCAGTTCTTC. Translation: CASSSGWTGDNEQFF. The J gene is TRBJ2-1, the V gene TRBV5-4; TRBD1 matches 7 bases. Per germline, CDR1 SGHNT and CDR2 YYREEE (reference sequence). V gave up 3 bases and J gave up 5 bases; unmatched junction bases: 8. CDR3 length: 15 residues.